These T cell receptor beta chains were read from a single sample in a study of immune evolution from preneoplasia to lung adenocarcinoma. Sequencing was performed with immunoSEQ multiplex PCR; in TCRdb, only in-frame clones are kept and a portion is missing. The sample records roughly 3,900 clones, approximately 80% being singletons. The source material was FFPE minimally invasive lung adenocarcinoma tissue. Source of these receptors: a person in their 60s with lung adenocarcinoma. CDR3s include the opening cysteine and the closing phenylalanine or tryptophan. The order of the fields is J gene, D gene, clone size, V gene, CDR3 protein, CDR3 DNA. A D gene is named only where the DNA matches it firmly. The size of a clone is reported for some rows only, either as once, few or many, or as a class for expanded clones.

J: TRBJ2-2
D: NA
size: few
V: TRBV11-2
CDR3: CASSKTAGATNTGELFF
DNA: TGTGCCAGCAGCAAGACAGCTGGGGCGACGAACACCGGGGAGCTGTTTTTT

J: TRBJ2-3
D: TRBD2
size: NA
V: TRBV7-8
CDR3: CASSSGLEGLSDTQYF
DNA: TGTGCCAGCAGCTCAGGACTAGAGGGTCTCTCGGATACGCAGTATTTT

J: TRBJ1-2
D: NA
size: few
V: TRBV4-3
CDR3: CASSQDRRGFGGYTF
DNA: TGCGCCAGCAGCCAAGATCGAAGGGGCTTTGGGGGCTACACCTTC

J: TRBJ1-1
D: NA
size: NA
V: TRBV7-9
CDR3: CASSLAARGSEAFF
DNA: TGTGCCAGCAGCTTAGCAGCCAGGGGTTCTGAAGCTTTCTTT

J: TRBJ1-1
D: TRBD1
size: NA
V: TRBV10-3
CDR3: CAISDKGAGTEAFF
DNA: TGTGCCATCAGTGATAAGGGGGCCGGGACTGAAGCTTTCTTT

J: TRBJ1-1
D: NA
size: NA
V: TRBV7-2
CDR3: CASSLRRRVTEAFF
DNA: TGTGCCAGCAGCCTTCGGCGGCGGGTGACTGAAGCTTTCTTT

J: TRBJ2-2
D: NA
size: NA
V: TRBV18
CDR3: CASSATLKGELFF
DNA: TGTGCCAGCTCTGCCACCCTCAAAGGGGAGCTGTTTTTT

J: TRBJ1-5
D: NA
size: NA
V: TRBV7-9
CDR3: CASSLSGLELQPQHF
DNA: TGTGCCAGCAGCTTATCTGGGTTGGAGCTTCAGCCCCAGCATTTT

J: TRBJ2-7
D: TRBD1
size: NA
V: TRBV30
CDR3: CAWERDSRREQYF
DNA: TGTGCCTGGGAAAGGGACAGCCGGAGGGAGCAGTACTTC

J: TRBJ2-2
D: NA
size: few
V: TRBV5-1
CDR3: CASSFSGTNTGELFF
DNA: TGCGCCAGCAGCTTTAGCGGAACGAACACCGGGGAGCTGTTTTTT

J: TRBJ2-3
D: NA
size: NA
V: TRBV5-6
CDR3: CASSLGVTSTDTQYF
DNA: TGTGCCAGCAGCTTGGGGGTTACTAGCACAGATACGCAGTATTTT

J: TRBJ2-1
D: NA
size: NA
V: TRBV7-3
CDR3: CASSLGVSYNEQFF
DNA: TGTGCCAGCAGCCTGGGGGTCTCCTACAATGAGCAGTTCTTC

J: TRBJ1-5
D: NA
size: NA
V: TRBV2
CDR3: CASSEQGTNQPQHF
DNA: TGTGCCAGCAGTGAACAGGGAACAAATCAGCCCCAGCATTTT

J: TRBJ2-7
D: TRBD2
size: NA
V: TRBV5-6
CDR3: CASSLEGGPWEQYF
DNA: TGTGCCAGCAGCTTGGAGGGAGGGCCGTGGGAGCAGTACTTC

J: TRBJ1-1
D: TRBD1
size: NA
V: TRBV10-1
CDR3: CASSPRGLTEAFF
DNA: TGCGCCAGCAGCCCCAGGGGGCTCACTGAAGCTTTCTTT

J: TRBJ2-3
D: TRBD2
size: NA
V: TRBV28
CDR3: CASSLWAGEGGDTQYF
DNA: TGTGCCAGCAGTTTATGGGCGGGAGAGGGAGGAGATACGCAGTATTTT

J: TRBJ2-1
D: TRBD1
size: NA
V: TRBV27
CDR3: CASSTIRDSLYNEQFF
DNA: TGTGCCAGCAGTACCATCCGGGACAGCCTCTACAATGAGCAGTTCTTC

J: TRBJ2-1
D: TRBD2
size: NA
V: TRBV11-3
CDR3: CATREDSYNEQFF
DNA: TGTGCCACCCGGGAGGACTCCTACAATGAGCAGTTCTTC

J: TRBJ1-6
D: TRBD1
size: NA
V: TRBV5-1
CDR3: CASSPAGGYSPLHF
DNA: TGCGCCAGCAGCCCAGCAGGGGGATATTCACCCCTCCACTTT

J: TRBJ1-1
D: NA
size: NA
V: TRBV9
CDR3: CASSVGGEANTEAFF
DNA: TGTGCCAGCAGCGTAGGTGGGGAAGCGAACACTGAAGCTTTCTTT

J: TRBJ1-1
D: NA
size: NA
V: TRBV29-1
CDR3: CSAPGQTNTEAFF
DNA: TGCAGCGCGCCGGGACAAACGAACACTGAAGCTTTCTTT

J: TRBJ1-1
D: TRBD1
size: once
V: TRBV6-5
CDR3: CASSYAGQGEDTEAFF
DNA: TGTGCCAGCAGTTACGCTGGTCAGGGGGAAGACACTGAAGCTTTCTTT

J: TRBJ1-3
D: TRBD1
size: NA
V: TRBV10-3
CDR3: CAIRPGTGGNTIYF
DNA: TGTGCCATCAGGCCCGGGACAGGGGGAAACACCATATATTTT

J: TRBJ2-3
D: NA
size: NA
V: TRBV7-6
CDR3: CASSLLPEGADTQYF
DNA: TGTGCCAGCAGCTTACTACCCGAGGGGGCAGATACGCAGTATTTT

J: TRBJ2-1
D: NA
size: few
V: TRBV29-1
CDR3: CSVIDRTHNEQFF
DNA: TGCAGCGTCATCGACAGAACTCACAATGAGCAGTTCTTC

J: TRBJ1-5
D: TRBD1
size: NA
V: TRBV29-1
CDR3: CSVEGGQGGGWSNQPQHF
DNA: TGCAGCGTTGAGGGGGGACAGGGTGGAGGTTGGAGCAATCAGCCCCAGCATTTT

J: TRBJ1-1
D: NA
size: NA
V: TRBV5-1
CDR3: CASSKDKATEAFF
DNA: TGCGCCAGCAGCAAGGACAAGGCCACTGAAGCTTTCTTT

J: TRBJ2-7
D: NA
size: few
V: TRBV2
CDR3: CASSADGSYEQYF
DNA: TGTGCCAGCAGTGCGGACGGATCCTACGAGCAGTACTTC

J: TRBJ2-1
D: NA
size: NA
V: TRBV29-1
CDR3: CSLLGGAGNEQFF
DNA: TGCAGCCTCCTGGGTGGGGCGGGGAATGAGCAGTTCTTC

J: TRBJ1-3
D: NA
size: NA
V: TRBV28
CDR3: CASSLGEQGFGNTIYF
DNA: TGTGCCAGCAGTTTAGGGGAGCAGGGATTTGGAAACACCATATATTTT

J: TRBJ2-3
D: NA
size: NA
V: TRBV4-1
CDR3: CASSQTQGAKGDTDTQYF
DNA: TGCGCCAGCAGCCAAACACAAGGGGCAAAGGGGGACACAGATACGCAGTATTTT

J: TRBJ2-7
D: NA
size: NA
V: TRBV2
CDR3: CASSRDHYEQYF
DNA: TGTGCCAGCAGCCGGGACCACTACGAGCAGTACTTC

J: TRBJ1-1
D: NA
size: NA
V: TRBV9
CDR3: CASSALSRGTEAFF
DNA: TGTGCCAGCAGCGCCCTTAGTAGAGGGACCGAAGCTTTCTTT

J: TRBJ1-4
D: NA
size: few
V: TRBV5-6
CDR3: CASSPGTFEGKLFF
DNA: TGTGCCAGCAGCCCCGGGACATTTGAGGGGAAACTGTTTTTT

J: TRBJ1-1
D: NA
size: NA
V: TRBV5-1
CDR3: CASSWLDRNTEAFF
DNA: TGCGCCAGCAGCTGGTTGGACAGGAACACTGAAGCTTTCTTT

J: TRBJ2-7
D: TRBD1
size: NA
V: TRBV28
CDR3: CASRTTGQGMYEQYF
DNA: TGTGCCAGCAGGACGACGGGACAGGGAATGTACGAGCAGTACTTC

J: TRBJ2-7
D: TRBD2
size: NA
V: TRBV11-2
CDR3: CASSSLSGNYEQYF
DNA: TGTGCCAGCAGCTCCCTTAGCGGGAACTACGAGCAGTACTTC

J: TRBJ1-3
D: TRBD1
size: once
V: TRBV15
CDR3: CATSSPTGRGNTIYF
DNA: TGTGCCACCAGCAGCCCGACAGGGAGAGGAAACACCATATATTTT

J: TRBJ1-6
D: NA
size: NA
V: TRBV5-1
CDR3: CASSLTQYSPLHF
DNA: TGCGCCAGCAGCTTAACACAGTATTCACCCCTCCACTTT

J: TRBJ2-3
D: TRBD2
size: NA
V: TRBV27
CDR3: CASSSRLAGGPDTQYF
DNA: TGTGCCAGCAGTTCCCGACTAGCGGGAGGCCCAGATACGCAGTATTTT

J: TRBJ2-1
D: TRBD2
size: NA
V: TRBV15
CDR3: CATSRELAGIQQFF
DNA: TGTGCCACCAGCAGAGAGCTAGCGGGAATTCAGCAGTTCTTC

J: TRBJ1-2
D: TRBD1
size: NA
V: TRBV16
CDR3: CASSQKYPAGTAAYGYTF
DNA: TGTGCCAGCAGCCAAAAATACCCTGCCGGGACAGCGGCCTATGGCTACACCTTC

J: TRBJ1-1
D: NA
size: once
V: TRBV28
CDR3: CASRLTQNTEAFF
DNA: TGTGCCAGCAGACTTACACAAAACACTGAAGCTTTCTTT

J: TRBJ2-2
D: NA
size: NA
V: TRBV6-5
CDR3: CASSYSRGGSGELFF
DNA: TGTGCCAGCAGTTACTCGAGGGGGGGTTCCGGGGAGCTGTTTTTT

J: TRBJ2-7
D: NA
size: few
V: TRBV27
CDR3: CASRNRATYEQYF
DNA: TGTGCCAGCAGGAACAGGGCCACCTACGAGCAGTACTTC

J: TRBJ2-5
D: NA
size: NA
V: TRBV20-1
CDR3: CSARAGETQYF
DNA: TGCAGTGCTAGAGCCGGGGAGACCCAGTACTTC

J: TRBJ2-7
D: NA
size: once
V: TRBV7-2
CDR3: CASKAGTTYTYEQYF
DNA: TGTGCCAGTAAAGCCGGGACAACATACACCTACGAGCAGTACTTC

J: TRBJ2-5
D: NA
size: NA
V: TRBV5-8
CDR3: CASSLRFGEETQYF
DNA: TGTGCCAGCAGCTTGAGGTTTGGGGAAGAGACCCAGTACTTC

J: TRBJ2-7
D: NA
size: NA
V: TRBV28
CDR3: CASTTPGPTSYEQYF
DNA: TGTGCCAGCACCACCCCGGGCCCCACCAGCTACGAGCAGTACTTC

J: TRBJ1-5
D: TRBD1
size: NA
V: TRBV27
CDR3: CASSSGTGINQPQHF
DNA: TGTGCCAGCAGTAGCGGGACAGGAATTAATCAGCCCCAGCATTTT

J: TRBJ2-7
D: NA
size: NA
V: TRBV21-1
CDR3: CASSKGRTIPYEQYF
DNA: TGTGCCAGCAGCAAAGGACGGACGATCCCCTACGAGCAGTACTTC

J: TRBJ2-7
D: NA
size: NA
V: TRBV4-3
CDR3: CASSQDPGRNSYEQYF
DNA: TGCGCCAGCAGCCAAGATCCCGGGCGGAATTCCTACGAGCAGTACTTC

J: TRBJ1-1
D: NA
size: NA
V: TRBV12-2
CDR3: CASRFPCVGYTEAFF
DNA: TGTGCAAGTCGCTTCCCCTGTGTGGGCTACACTGAAGCTTTCTTT

J: TRBJ2-1
D: NA
size: NA
V: TRBV4-3
CDR3: CASSQSSGAGVYNEQFF
DNA: TGCGCCAGCAGCCAATCTTCCGGCGCAGGCGTCTACAATGAGCAGTTCTTC

J: TRBJ2-1
D: NA
size: NA
V: TRBV6-6
CDR3: CASSYGGINHDDEQFF
DNA: TGTGCCAGCAGTTACGGCGGGATAAACCATGACGATGAGCAGTTCTTC

J: TRBJ2-1
D: NA
size: NA
V: TRBV7-2
CDR3: CASSLDPLARGGEQFF
DNA: TGTGCCAGCAGCTTAGACCCTTTGGCCAGGGGTGGTGAGCAGTTCTTC

J: TRBJ1-1
D: NA
size: once
V: TRBV18
CDR3: CASSELADFTEAFF
DNA: TGTGCCAGCTCCGAGCTGGCCGACTTCACTGAAGCTTTCTTT